The T cell receptor beta chain under discussion was sequenced for a study of T cell responses to AZD1222 COVID-19 vaccine. Study background: Timing groups of about 4 and about 12 weeks for second doses were pooled.

Sequencing was performed with immunoSEQ multiplex PCR; in TCRdb, only in-frame clones are kept and a portion is missing. The sample records more than 95,000 clones, about 87% being singletons. Study observations and caveats: Spike-specific TCR repertoires showed rising breadth and depth after two AZD1222 doses. Recipients of AZD1222 seropositive at baseline numbered only five or six.

Worth noting for this clone: The target antigen is unknown.

The receptor was derived from an adult in good health. Sequenced here: peripheral blood, sampled on day 0 of AZD1222 vaccination.

CDR3 sequence: CASRLIAGGSYEQYF. In DNA form, the CDR3 reads TGTGCCAGTAGACTAATAGCGGGGGGCTCCTACGAGCAGTACTTC. The V call is TRBV19, the J call TRBJ2-7, with 10 bases that match TRBD2. V trimming: 6 bases; J trimming: 0 bases; junction bases outside the gene matches: 5. This CDR3 is 15 amino acids long. The V gene's germline CDR1 is LNHDA and CDR2 SQIVND (reference sequence).